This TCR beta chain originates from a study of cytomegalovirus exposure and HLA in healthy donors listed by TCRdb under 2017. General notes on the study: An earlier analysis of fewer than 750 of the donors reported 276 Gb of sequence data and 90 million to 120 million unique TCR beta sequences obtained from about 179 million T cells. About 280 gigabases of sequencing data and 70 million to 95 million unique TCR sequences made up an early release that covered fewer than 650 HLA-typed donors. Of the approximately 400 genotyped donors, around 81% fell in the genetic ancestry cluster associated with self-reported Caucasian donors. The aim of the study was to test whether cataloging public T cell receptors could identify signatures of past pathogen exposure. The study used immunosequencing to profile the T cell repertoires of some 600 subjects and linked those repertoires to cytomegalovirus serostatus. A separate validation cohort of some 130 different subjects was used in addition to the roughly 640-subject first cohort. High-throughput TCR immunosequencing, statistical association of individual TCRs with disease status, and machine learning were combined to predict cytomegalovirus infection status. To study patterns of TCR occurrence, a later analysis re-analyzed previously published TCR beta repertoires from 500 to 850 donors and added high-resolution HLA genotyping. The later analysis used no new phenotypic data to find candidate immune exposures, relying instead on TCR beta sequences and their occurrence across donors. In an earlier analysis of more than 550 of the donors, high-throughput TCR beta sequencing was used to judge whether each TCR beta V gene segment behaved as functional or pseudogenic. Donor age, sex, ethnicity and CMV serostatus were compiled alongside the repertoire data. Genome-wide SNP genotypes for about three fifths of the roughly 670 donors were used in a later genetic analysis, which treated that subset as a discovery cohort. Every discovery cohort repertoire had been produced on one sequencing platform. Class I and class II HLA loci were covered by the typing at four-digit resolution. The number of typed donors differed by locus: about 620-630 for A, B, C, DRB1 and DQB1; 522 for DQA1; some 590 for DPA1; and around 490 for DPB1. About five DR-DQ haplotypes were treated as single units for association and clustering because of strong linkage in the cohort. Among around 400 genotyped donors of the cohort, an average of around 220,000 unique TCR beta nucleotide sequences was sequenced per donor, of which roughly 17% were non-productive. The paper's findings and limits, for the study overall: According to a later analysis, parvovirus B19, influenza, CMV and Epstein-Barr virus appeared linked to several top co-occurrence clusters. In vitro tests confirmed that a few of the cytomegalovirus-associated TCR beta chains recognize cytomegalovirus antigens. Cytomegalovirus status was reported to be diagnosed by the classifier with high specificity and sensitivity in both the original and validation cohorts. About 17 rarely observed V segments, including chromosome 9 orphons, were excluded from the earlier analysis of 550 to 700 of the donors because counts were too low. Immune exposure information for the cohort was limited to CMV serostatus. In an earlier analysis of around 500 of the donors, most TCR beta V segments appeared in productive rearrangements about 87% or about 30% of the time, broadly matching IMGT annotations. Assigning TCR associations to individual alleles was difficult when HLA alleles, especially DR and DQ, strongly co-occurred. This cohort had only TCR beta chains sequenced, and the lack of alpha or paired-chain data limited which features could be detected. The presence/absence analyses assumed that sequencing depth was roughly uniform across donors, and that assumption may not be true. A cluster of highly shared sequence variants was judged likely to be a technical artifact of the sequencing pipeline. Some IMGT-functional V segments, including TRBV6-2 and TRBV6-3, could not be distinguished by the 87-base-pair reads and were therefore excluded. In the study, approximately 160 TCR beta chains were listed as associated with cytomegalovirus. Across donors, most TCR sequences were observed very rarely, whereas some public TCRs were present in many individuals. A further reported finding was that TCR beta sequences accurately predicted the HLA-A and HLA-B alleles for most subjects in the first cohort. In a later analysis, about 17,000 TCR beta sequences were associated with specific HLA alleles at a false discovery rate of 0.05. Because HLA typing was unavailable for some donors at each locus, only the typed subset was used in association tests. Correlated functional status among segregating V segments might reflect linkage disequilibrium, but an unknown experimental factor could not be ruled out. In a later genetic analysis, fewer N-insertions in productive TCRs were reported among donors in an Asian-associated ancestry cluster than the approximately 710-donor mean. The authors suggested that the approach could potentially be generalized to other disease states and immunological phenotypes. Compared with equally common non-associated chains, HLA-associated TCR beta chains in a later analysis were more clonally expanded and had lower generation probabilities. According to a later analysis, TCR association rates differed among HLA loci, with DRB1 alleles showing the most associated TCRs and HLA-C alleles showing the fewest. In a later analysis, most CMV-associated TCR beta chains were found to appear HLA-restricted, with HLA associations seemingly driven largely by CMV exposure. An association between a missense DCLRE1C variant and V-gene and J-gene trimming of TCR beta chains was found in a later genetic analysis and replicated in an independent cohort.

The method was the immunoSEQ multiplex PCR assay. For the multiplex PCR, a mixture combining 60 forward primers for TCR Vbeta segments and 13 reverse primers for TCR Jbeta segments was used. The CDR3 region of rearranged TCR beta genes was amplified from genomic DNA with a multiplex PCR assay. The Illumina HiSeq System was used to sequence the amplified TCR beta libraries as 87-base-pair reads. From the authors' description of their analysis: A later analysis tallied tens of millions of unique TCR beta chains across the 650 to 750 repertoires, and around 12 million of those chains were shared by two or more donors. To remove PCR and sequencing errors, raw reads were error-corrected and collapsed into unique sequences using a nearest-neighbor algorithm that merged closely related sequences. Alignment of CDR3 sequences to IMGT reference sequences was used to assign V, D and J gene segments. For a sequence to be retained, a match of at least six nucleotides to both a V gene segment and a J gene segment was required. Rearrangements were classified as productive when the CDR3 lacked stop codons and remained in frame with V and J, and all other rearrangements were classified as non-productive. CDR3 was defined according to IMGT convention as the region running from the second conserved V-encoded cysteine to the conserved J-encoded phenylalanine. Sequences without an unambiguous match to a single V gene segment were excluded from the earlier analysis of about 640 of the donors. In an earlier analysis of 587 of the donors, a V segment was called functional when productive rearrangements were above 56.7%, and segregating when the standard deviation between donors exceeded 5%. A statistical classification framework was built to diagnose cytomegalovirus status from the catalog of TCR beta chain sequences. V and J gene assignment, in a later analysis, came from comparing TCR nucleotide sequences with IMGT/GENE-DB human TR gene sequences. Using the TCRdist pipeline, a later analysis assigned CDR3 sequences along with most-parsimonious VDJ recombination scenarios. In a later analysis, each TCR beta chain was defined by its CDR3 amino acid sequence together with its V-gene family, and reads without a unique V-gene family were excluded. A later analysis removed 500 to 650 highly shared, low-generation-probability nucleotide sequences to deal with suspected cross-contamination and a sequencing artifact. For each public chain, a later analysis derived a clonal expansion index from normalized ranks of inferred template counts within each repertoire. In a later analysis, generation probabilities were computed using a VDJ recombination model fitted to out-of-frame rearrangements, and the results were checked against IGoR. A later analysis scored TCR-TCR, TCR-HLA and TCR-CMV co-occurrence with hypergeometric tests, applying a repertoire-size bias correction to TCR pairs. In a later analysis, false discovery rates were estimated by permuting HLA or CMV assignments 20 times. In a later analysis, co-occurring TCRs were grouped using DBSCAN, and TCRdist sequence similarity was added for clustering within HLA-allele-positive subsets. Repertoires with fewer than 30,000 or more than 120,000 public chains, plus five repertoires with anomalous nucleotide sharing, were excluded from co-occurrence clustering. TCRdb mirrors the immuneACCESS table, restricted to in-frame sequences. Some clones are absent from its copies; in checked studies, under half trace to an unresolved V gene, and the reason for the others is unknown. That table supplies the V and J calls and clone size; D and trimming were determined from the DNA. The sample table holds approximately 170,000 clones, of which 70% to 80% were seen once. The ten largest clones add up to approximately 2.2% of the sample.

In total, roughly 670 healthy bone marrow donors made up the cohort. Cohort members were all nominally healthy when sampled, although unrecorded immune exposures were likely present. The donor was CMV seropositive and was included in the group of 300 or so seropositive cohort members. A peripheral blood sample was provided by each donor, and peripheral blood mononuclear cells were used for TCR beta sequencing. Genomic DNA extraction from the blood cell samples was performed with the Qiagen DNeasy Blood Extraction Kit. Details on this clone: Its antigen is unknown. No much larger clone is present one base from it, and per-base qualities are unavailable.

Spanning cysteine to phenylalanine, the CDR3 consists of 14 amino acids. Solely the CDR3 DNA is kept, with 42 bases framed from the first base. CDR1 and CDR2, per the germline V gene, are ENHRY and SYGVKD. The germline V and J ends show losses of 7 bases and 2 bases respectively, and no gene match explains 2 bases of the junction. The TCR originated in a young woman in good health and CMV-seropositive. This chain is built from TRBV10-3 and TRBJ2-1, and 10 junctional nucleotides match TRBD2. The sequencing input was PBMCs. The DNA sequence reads TGTGCCATCACCGGGACTAGCGCCTACAATGAGCAGTTCTTC. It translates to CAITGTSAYNEQFF.